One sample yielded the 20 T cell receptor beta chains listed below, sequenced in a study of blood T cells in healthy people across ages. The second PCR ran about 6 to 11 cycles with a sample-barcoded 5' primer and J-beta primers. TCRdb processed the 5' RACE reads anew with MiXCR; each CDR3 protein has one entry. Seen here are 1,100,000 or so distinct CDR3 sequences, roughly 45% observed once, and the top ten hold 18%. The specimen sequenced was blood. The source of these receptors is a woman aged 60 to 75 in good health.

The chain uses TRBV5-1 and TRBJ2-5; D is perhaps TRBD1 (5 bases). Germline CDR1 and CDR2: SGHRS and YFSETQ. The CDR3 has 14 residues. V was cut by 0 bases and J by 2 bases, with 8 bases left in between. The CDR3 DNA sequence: TGCGCCAGCAGCTTGGGTCGGACACAAGAGACCCAGTACTTC. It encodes CASSLGRTQETQYF.

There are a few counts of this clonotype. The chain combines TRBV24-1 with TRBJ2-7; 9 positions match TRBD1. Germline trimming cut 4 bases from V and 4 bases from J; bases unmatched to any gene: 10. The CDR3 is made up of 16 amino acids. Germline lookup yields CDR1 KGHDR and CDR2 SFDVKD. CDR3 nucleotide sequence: TGTGCCACCAGTGACCCTACCGGGACAGGGCCATACGAGCAGTACTTC. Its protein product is CATSDPTGTGPYEQYF.

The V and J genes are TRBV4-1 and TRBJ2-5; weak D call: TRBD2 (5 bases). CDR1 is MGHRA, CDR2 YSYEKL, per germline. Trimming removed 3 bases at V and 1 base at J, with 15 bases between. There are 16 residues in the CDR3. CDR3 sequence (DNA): TGCGCCAGCAGCCAGGTCTCCAGGACTTTCCAAGAGACCCAGTACTTC. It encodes CASSQVSRTFQETQYF.

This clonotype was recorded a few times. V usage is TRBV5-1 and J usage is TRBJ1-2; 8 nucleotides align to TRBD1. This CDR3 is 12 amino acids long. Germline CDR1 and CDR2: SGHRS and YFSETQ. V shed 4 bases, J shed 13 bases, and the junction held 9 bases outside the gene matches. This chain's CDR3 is CASSLNSGTGTF. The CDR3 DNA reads TGCGCCAGCAGCCTTAATTCCGGGACAGGCACCTTC.

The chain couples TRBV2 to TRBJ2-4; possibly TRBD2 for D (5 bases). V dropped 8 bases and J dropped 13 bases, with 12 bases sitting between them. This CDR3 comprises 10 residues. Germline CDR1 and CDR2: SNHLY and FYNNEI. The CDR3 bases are TGTGCCAGCGCCTTAAGGGAGCAGTACTTC. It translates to CASALREQYF.

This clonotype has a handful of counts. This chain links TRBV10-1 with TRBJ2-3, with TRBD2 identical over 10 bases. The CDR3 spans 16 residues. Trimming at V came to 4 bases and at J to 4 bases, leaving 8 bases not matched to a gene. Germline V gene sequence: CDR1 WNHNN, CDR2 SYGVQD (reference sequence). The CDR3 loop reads CASSGSLAGGPDTQYF. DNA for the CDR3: TGCGCCAGCAGTGGATCTTTAGCGGGAGGTCCAGATACGCAGTATTTT.

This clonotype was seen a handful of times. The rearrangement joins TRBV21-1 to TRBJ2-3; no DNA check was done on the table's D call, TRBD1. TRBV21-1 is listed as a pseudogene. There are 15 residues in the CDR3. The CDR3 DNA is TGTGCCAGCAGACCCCCTGAGTGGGACCCAGATACGCAGTATTTT. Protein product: CASRPPEWDPDTQYF.

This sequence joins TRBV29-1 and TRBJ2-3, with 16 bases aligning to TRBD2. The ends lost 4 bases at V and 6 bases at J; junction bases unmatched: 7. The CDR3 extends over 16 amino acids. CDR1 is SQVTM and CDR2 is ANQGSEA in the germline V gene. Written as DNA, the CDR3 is TGCAGCGTTGCCGGGACTAGCGGGAGGGTTTTGGATACGCAGTATTTT. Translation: CSVAGTSGRVLDTQYF.

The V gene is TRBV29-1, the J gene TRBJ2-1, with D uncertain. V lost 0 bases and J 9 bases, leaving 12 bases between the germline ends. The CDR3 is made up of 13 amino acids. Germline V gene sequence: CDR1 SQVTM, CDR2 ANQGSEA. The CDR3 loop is CSVEEPGMGEQFF. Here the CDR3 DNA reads TGCAGCGTTGAAGAGCCAGGAATGGGTGAGCAGTTCTTC.

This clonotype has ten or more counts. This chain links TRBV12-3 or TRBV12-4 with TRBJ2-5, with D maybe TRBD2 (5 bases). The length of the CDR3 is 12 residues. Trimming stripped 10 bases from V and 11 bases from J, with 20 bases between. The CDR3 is CATAPGNNEQYF. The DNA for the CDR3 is TGTGCCACCGCACCGGGGAACAATGAGCAGTACTTC.

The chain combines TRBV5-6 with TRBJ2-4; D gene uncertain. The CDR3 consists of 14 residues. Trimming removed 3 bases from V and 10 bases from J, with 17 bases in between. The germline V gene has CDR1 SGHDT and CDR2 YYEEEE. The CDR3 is CASSSDVGKWIQYF. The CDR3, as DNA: TGTGCCAGCAGCTCAGACGTGGGGAAATGGATTCAGTACTTC.

The DNA of the CDR3 is TGCGCCAGCGCTCGGGACCTGGGAGAAAAACTGTTTTTT. The encoded protein is CASARDLGEKLFF. The chain carries TRBV5-1 and TRBJ1-4, with a possible D match to TRBD1 (5 bases). Deletions cut 7 bases from V and 8 bases from J, with 15 bases between. This CDR3 is 13 amino acids long. The germline V gene has CDR1 SGHRS and CDR2 YFSETQ.

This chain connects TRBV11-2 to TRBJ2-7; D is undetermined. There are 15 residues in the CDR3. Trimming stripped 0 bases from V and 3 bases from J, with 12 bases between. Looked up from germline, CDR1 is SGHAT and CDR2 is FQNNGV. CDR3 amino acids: CASSLDDRTLYEQYF. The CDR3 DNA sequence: TGTGCCAGCAGCTTAGATGATAGAACACTCTACGAGCAGTACTTC. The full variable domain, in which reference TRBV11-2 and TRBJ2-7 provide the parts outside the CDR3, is EAGVAQSPRYKIIEKRQSVAFWCNPISGHATLYWYQQILGQGPKLLIQFQNNGVVDDSQLPKDRFSAERLKGVDSTLKIQPAKLEDSAVYLCASSLDDRTLYEQYFGPGTRLTVT.

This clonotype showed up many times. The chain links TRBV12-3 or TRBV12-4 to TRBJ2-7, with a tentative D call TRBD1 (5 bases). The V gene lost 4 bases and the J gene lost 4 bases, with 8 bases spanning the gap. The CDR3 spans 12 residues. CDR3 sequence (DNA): TGTGCCAGCAGTTCAGGGTTGTACGAGCAGTACTTC. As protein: CASSSGLYEQYF.

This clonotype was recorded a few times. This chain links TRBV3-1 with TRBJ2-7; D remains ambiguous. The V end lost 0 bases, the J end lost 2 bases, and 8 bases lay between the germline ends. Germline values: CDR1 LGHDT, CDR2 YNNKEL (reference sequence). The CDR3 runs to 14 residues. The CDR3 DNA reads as TGTGCCAGCAGCCAAGATCCGTGGACCTACGAGCAGTACTTC. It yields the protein CASSQDPWTYEQYF.

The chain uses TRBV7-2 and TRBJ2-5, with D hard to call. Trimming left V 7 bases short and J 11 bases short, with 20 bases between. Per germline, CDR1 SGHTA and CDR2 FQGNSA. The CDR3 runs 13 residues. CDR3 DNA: TGTGCCAGCAACCCGGACGCGTACAATGAGCAGTACTTC. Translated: CASNPDAYNEQYF.

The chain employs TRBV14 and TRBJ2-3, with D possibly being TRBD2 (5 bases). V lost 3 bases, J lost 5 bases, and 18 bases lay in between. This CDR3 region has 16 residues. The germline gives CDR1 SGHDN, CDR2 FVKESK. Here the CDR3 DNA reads TGTGCCAGCAGCCAGACACCCTCAGGAGGAGGAGATACGCAGTATTTT. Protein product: CASSQTPSGGGDTQYF. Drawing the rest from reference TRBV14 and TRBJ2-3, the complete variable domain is EAGVTQFPSHSVIEKGQTVTLRCDPISGHDNLYWYRRVMGKEIKFLLHFVKESKQDESGMPNNRFLAERTGGTYSTLKVQPAELEDSGVYFCASSQTPSGGGDTQYFGPGTRLTVL.

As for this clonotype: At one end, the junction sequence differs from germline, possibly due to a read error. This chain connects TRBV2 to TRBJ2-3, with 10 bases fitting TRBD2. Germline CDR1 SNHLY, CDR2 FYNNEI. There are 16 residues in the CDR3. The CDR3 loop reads CASSVASGRNTGTQYF. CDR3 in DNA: TGTGCCAGCAGTGTGGCTAGCGGGAGAAACACAGGTACGCAGTATTTT.

This chain's CDR3 is CSARVQRGAASTDTQYF. The CDR3 DNA sequence: TGCAGTGCTAGAGTTCAGCGGGGGGCGGCGAGCACAGATACGCAGTATTTT. The chain couples TRBV20-1 to TRBJ2-3; 9 nucleotides agree with TRBD2. V was clipped by 1 base and J by 0 bases; unmatched bases: 8. Germline loops: CDR1 DFQATT, CDR2 SNEGSKA (reference sequence). The CDR3 consists of 17 residues.

The CDR3 is CASSSLRDQETQYF. In DNA, the CDR3 is TGTGCCAGCAGCTCCCTTAGGGACCAAGAGACCCAGTACTTC. The chain has TRBV7-9 and TRBJ2-5; the D is unclear. Trimming shortened V by 4 bases and J by 0 bases, and 9 bases separated the two germline ends. The germline V gene has CDR1 SEHNR and CDR2 FQNEAQ (reference sequence). The CDR3 runs to 14 residues.